This TCR beta chain is from a study of CD8 T cells in ankylosing spondylitis (dated by TCRdb to 2016 to 2017). Concerning the study at large: T cell receptor beta repertoires were profiled in healthy donors and ankylosing spondylitis patients so that disease-linked TCR variants could be found. In total, the full study cohort was made up of nearly 110 healthy donors and 25 to 30 ankylosing spondylitis patients. Peripheral blood was sampled, and synovial fluid was also collected from ankylosing spondylitis patients. Broad study findings and their caveats: The disease-linked clones showed a CD8+ phenotype and occurred at relatively low frequencies in peripheral blood. Some of the motif variants had been reported before in the synovial fluid and blood of reactive arthritis patients, a finding that suggests common disease-initiation mechanisms. A TCR beta motif made up of several highly homologous amino acid variants appeared to be characteristic of blood from ankylosing spondylitis patients. Significant enrichment of the disease-linked clones was reported in matched synovial fluid samples from ankylosing spondylitis patients.

This clonotype was recorded at least ten times. Its antigen is unknown. Per-base qualities were not stored, and no clone one base away is much larger. The sequencing machine was an Illumina HiSeq 2500. Quantitative 5'-RACE with molecular barcodes was used to prepare TCR beta libraries. The source study handled its data this way. A new computational method, built on a probabilistic model of VDJ rearrangement, was used to identify disease-linked TCR variants. In-frame beta chains were kept once TCRdb had trimmed the public reads at Q25 with fastp and called clones with MiXCR. Duplicate CDR3 protein sequences are folded into a single record with the most common DNA and genes. The V and J calls shown here were made by TCRdb, not taken from the authors' results. The sample yields around 180,000 distinct CDR3 sequences; roughly 13% were counted once. The ten largest clones add up to 11% of the sample. The specimen sequenced was blood, either unsorted or a sorted T cell fraction (not recorded which). This clonotype originated in a female donor with ankylosing spondylitis or in good health (not recorded which).

The DNA sequence is TGCGCCAGCAGCCAAGAGTTGGGACAGGGTTCTGAAGCTTTCTTT. Its product reads: CASSQELGQGSEAFF. This receptor chain uses TRBV4-1 and TRBJ1-1; 9 of the junction bases match TRBD1. Per the germline V gene, MGHRA is the CDR1 and YSYEKL is the CDR2. The germline V end is reduced by 0 bases and the J end by 6 bases; junction bases left unmatched: 5. From the cysteine up to the phenylalanine, the CDR3 has a length of 15 residues. Only the CDR3 DNA is retained, 45 bases long and in frame from the first base.